These 10 T cell receptor beta chains were sequenced from one sample in a study of Graves' ophthalmopathy and Graves' hyperthyroidism. RNA transcripts yielded amplified TCR beta CDR3 regions. After a first-round RT-PCR with HTBI primers, a second-round multiplex PCR was run. TCRdb re-analysed the multiplex PCR reads in MiXCR, keeping a single row per CDR3 protein. The sample shows about 1.1 million distinct CDR3 sequences, approximately 35% of them seen only once. The sample comprised peripheral blood or thyroid tissue (not recorded which). The receptor set was obtained from an adult man with Graves' hyperthyroidism.

This clonotype turned up a few times. V gene TRBV18 combines with J gene TRBJ2-7; the match to TRBD1 covers 9 bases. Germline-derived CDR1 and CDR2 are KGHSH and LQKENI. The CDR3 is 14 residues long. Trimming took 4 bases from V and 7 from J; bases not matched to a gene: 8. In nucleotides, the CDR3 is TGTGCCAGCTCACTCTCCGGGACAGGGAGTGAGCAGTACTTC. Translated, it gives CASSLSGTGSEQYF.

The chain has TRBV10-3 and TRBJ1-1; 7 bases are shared with TRBD1. Germline loops: CDR1 ENHRY, CDR2 SYGVKD. Trimming cost V 2 bases and J 2 bases; bases outside gene matches: 2. This CDR3 spans 14 amino acids. The CDR3 region is CAISEGQVNTEAFF. CDR3 DNA sequence: TGTGCCATCAGTGAGGGACAGGTTAACACTGAAGCTTTCTTT.

The rearrangement links TRBV19 to TRBJ2-7; D possibly matches TRBD1 or TRBD2 (5 bases each). Trimming cost V 6 bases and J 5 bases, with 20 bases left between them. This CDR3 has 15 amino acids. Looked up from germline, CDR1 is LNHDA and CDR2 is SQIVND (reference sequence). DNA for the CDR3: TGTGCCAGTAGCCGGGACCCCCTACTAGGCCACGAGCAGTACTTC. This sequence encodes CASSRDPLLGHEQYF.

V is TRBV7-2 and J is TRBJ2-2, with D maybe TRBD1 (5 bases). The V end was cut by 4 bases, the J end by 1 base, with 13 bases between. The CDR3 spans 16 residues. Per the germline V gene, CDR1 is SGHTA and CDR2 is FQGNSA. The CDR3 loop reads CASSSPVDRNTGELFF. For the CDR3, the DNA is TGTGCCAGCAGCTCCCCAGTCGACAGGAACACCGGGGAGCTGTTTTTT.

This clonotype appeared many times. This chain links TRBV7-2 with TRBJ2-7; no definite D call. Germline V lookup: CDR1 SGHTA, CDR2 FQGNSA. This CDR3 is 12 amino acids long. V was clipped by 5 bases and J by 0 bases, with 5 bases between them. For the CDR3, the DNA is TGTGCCAGCAGCACCCCCTCCTACGAGCAGTACTTC. This codes for CASSTPSYEQYF.

The CDR3 reads CASSLSSSGSQETQYF. The CDR3, as DNA: TGTGCCAGCAGCTTATCGTCTAGCGGGAGTCAAGAGACCCAGTACTTC. V usage is TRBV7-2 and J usage is TRBJ2-5, with 10 nucleotides matching TRBD2. The CDR3 is made up of 16 amino acids. V lost 2 bases, J lost 2 bases, and 5 bases stayed unmatched. Germline V lookup: CDR1 SGHTA, CDR2 FQGNSA.

This clonotype was seen once. The rearrangement links TRBV10-3 to TRBJ1-6; D is unresolved. From germline, CDR1 is ENHRY and CDR2 SYGVKD. Deletions cut 2 bases from V and 10 bases from J, with 12 bases between. CDR3 size: 14 residues. The CDR3, as DNA: TGTGCCATCAGTGAGAGAGGGAGTGAGTCACCCCTCCACTTT. This translates into CAISERGSESPLHF.

Only a few counts were recorded for this clonotype. The chain recombines TRBV7-9 with TRBJ1-2; perhaps TRBD1 as D (5 bases). CDR3 length equals 14 residues. Germline loops: CDR1 SEHNR, CDR2 FQNEAQ (reference sequence). Trimming removed 4 bases at V and 6 bases at J, with 15 bases between. CDR3 region: CASSSRQPEDGYTF. Written as DNA, the CDR3 is TGTGCCAGCAGCTCCCGACAGCCTGAGGATGGCTACACCTTC. The complete variable domain, with remaining parts taken from reference TRBV7-9 and TRBJ1-2, reads DTGVSQNPRHKITKRGQNVTFRCDPISEHNRLYWYRQTLGQGPEFLTYFQNEAQLEKSRLLSDRFSAERPKGSFSTLEIQRTEQGDSAMYLCASSSRQPEDGYTFGSGTRLTVV.

This clonotype was detected only a few times. The chain links TRBV6-5 to TRBJ2-7, with 8 positions matching TRBD1. This CDR3 spans 14 amino acids. The J segment lost 6 bases and the V segment lost 5 bases, leaving 9 bases of the junction unmatched. In germline, CDR1 is MNHEY, CDR2 SVGAGI. The CDR3 loop reads CASSEQTGAGEQYF. The DNA of the CDR3 is TGTGCCAGCAGTGAGCAGACAGGGGCAGGCGAGCAGTACTTC.

V and J are TRBV4-3 and TRBJ1-5, with D uncertain. Trimming pared 0 bases from V and 9 bases from J, leaving 15 bases between. Germline V gives CDR1 LGHNA, CDR2 YSLEER. The CDR3 is 15 residues long. CDR3: CASSQDPGWDRPQHF. Here the CDR3 DNA reads TGCGCCAGCAGCCAAGACCCAGGCTGGGATCGGCCCCAGCATTTT.